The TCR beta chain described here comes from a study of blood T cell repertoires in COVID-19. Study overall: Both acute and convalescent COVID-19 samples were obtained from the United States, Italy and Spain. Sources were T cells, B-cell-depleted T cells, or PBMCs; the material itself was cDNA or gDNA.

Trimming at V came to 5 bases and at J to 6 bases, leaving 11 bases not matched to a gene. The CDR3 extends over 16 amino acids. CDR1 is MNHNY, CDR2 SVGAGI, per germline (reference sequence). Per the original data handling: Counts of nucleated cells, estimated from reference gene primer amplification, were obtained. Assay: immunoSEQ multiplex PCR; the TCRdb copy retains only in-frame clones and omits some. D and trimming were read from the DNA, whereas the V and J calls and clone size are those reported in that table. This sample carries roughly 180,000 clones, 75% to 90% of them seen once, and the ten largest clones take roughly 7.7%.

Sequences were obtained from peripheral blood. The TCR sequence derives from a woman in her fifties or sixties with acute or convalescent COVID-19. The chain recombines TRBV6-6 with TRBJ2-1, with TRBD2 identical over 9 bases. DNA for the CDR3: TGTGCCAGCAGTCTCCTGGGCGCGGGAGGGCCCAATGAGCAGTTCTTC. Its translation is CASSLLGAGGPNEQFF.